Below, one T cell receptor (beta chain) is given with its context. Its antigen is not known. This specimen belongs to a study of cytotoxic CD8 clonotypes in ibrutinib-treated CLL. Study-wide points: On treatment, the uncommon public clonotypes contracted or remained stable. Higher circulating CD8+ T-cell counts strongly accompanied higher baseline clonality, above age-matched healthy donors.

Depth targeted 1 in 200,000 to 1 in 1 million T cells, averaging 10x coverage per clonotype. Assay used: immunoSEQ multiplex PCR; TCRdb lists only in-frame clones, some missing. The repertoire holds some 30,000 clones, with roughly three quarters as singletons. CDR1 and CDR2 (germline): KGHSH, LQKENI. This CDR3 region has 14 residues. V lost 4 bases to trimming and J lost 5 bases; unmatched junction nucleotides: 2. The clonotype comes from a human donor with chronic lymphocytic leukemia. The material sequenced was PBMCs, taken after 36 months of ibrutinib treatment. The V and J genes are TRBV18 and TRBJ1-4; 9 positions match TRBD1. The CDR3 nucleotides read TGTGCCAGCTCACAACAGGGGGCGAATGAAAAACTGTTTTTT. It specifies CASSQQGANEKLFF.